The T cell receptor beta chain described here comes from a study of blood T cells in healthy people across ages. It was with a sample-barcoded 5' primer and a J-beta primer mix that a second PCR of roughly 6 to 12 cycles was run. TCRdb ran MiXCR on the 5' RACE reads and lists one entry per CDR3 protein. The sample holds approximately 850,000 distinct CDR3 sequences, around 42% seen once. About this clonotype itself: What it binds is unknown. The junction departs from germline at one end; a sequencing error may be responsible.

Study-level results: The lack of PBMC sorting stopped any conclusive naive versus antigen-experienced comparison.

The specimen was blood. This TCR came from a man between 60 and 75 years old in good health.

This CDR3 is CSARSPRGSCEQYF. The CDR3 DNA is TGCAGTGCTAGATCCCCGAGGGGGTCCTGCGAGCAGTACTTC. The rearrangement links TRBV20-1 to TRBJ2-4, with D possibly matching TRBD1 (6 bases). The assigned J gene may be wrong: the sequence end matches TRBJ2-7 better. Germline V lookup: CDR1 DFQATT, CDR2 SNEGSKA (reference sequence). The CDR3 is 14 amino acids.